This T cell receptor (beta chain) came from a study of T cell repertoires in aging, cancer and after chemotherapy. Across the whole study: Roughly 8.8 million TCR reads made up the full dataset. Overall study results and limits: Across the chemotherapy interval, each cancer cohort showed higher median generation probability, suggesting thymic rebound. No conclusions about immunological memory after chemotherapy can be drawn from the repertoire data. In healthy donors, age-related TCR diversity loss mainly reflected lost richness.

TRB rearrangements spanning V, D and J were amplified using mixed TRB-A/B primers. TCRdb re-called the multiplex PCR reads with MiXCR, one entry per CDR3 protein. Among about 6,000 distinct CDR3 sequences listed, around a quarter were seen once. Trimming cost V 2 bases and J 4 bases, with 8 bases left between them. Germline V gene lookup returns CDR1 ENHRY and CDR2 SYGVKD. There are 13 residues in the CDR3. Amplification of TCR beta used genomic DNA extracted from peripheral blood. This clonotype is labeled as medium-sized (0.01 to 0.1%). The antigen is undetermined. This clonotype was sampled from a human donor in good health. The gene calls are TRBV10-3 and TRBJ1-2; D call uncertain. Sequenced input: blood. The CDR3 loop is CAISEEDFYGYTF. CDR3 nucleotide sequence: TGTGCCATCAGTGAGGAGGATTTCTATGGCTACACCTTC.